This is a list of T cell receptor beta chains from one sample in a study of blood T cell repertoires in COVID-19. Assay used: immunoSEQ multiplex PCR; TCRdb lists only in-frame clones, some missing. The sample records a few hundred thousand clones, roughly 90% being singletons. Sequencing was performed on peripheral blood. The receptors stem from a woman between 45 and 60 years old with active or convalescent COVID-19. CDR3s include the opening cysteine and the closing phenylalanine or tryptophan. The D gene is left open where the match is weak. The size of a clone is reported for some rows only, either as once, few or many, or as a class for expanded clones.

-	TRBV5-4	16	-	TRBJ1-3	CASSLGTGSSGNTIYF	TGTGCCAGCAGCTTGGGCACAGGGTCATCCGGAAACACCATATATTTT
-	TRBV7-2	15	-	TRBJ2-1	CASSLGLDSYNEQFF	TGTGCCAGCAGCCTGGGACTGGACTCCTACAATGAGCAGTTCTTC
-	TRBV27	14	-	TRBJ2-3	CASAPRTSTDTQYF	TGTGCCAGCGCGCCCCGGACTAGCACAGATACGCAGTATTTT
-	TRBV4-1	14	-	TRBJ1-5	CASSQGRTHQPQHF	TGCGCCAGCAGCCAAGGGAGAACCCATCAGCCCCAGCATTTT
TRBD2	TRBV28	16	-	TRBJ2-5	CASSSGTSGTRGTQYF	TGTGCCAGCTCTTCTGGGACTAGCGGTACCCGGGGGACCCAGTACTTC
-	TRBV6-6	14	-	TRBJ1-6	CASRPGAYNSPLHF	TGTGCCAGCAGACCAGGTGCCTATAATTCACCCCTCCACTTT
-	TRBV24-1	14	-	TRBJ1-5	CATSDYRDNQPQHF	TGTGCCACCAGTGATTACAGGGACAATCAGCCCCAGCATTTT
-	TRBV7-9	12	once	TRBJ1-2	CASSSGSYGYTF	TGTGCCAGCAGCTCAGGGTCCTATGGCTACACCTTC
TRBD1	TRBV4-1	19	-	TRBJ1-4	CASSPTLGQISATNEKLFF	TGCGCCAGCAGCCCTACCCTGGGACAGATATCCGCAACTAATGAAAAACTGTTTTTT
-	TRBV6-1	12	once	TRBJ2-3	CASSDDAAGQYF	TGTGCCAGCAGCGACGATGCGGCGGGGCAGTATTTT
-	TRBV18	16	-	TRBJ2-7	CASSPEAGGTNYEQYF	TGTGCCAGCTCACCTGAAGCAGGCGGGACCAACTACGAGCAGTACTTC
-	TRBV7-9	14	few	TRBJ1-3	CASSLPGAGNTIYF	TGTGCCAGCAGCTTACCAGGGGCCGGAAACACCATATATTTT
TRBD1	TRBV27	14	-	TRBJ1-2	CASSFTGTGEGYTF	TGTGCCAGCAGTTTTACCGGGACAGGGGAAGGCTACACCTTC
TRBD1	TRBV5-1	15	-	TRBJ2-1	CASRYGQGTYNEQFF	TGCGCCAGCAGGTATGGACAGGGGACCTACAATGAGCAGTTCTTC
-	TRBV10-3	13	-	TRBJ1-2	CAISEDRNYGYTF	TGTGCCATCAGTGAGGACAGGAACTATGGCTACACCTTC
-	TRBV6-5	14	-	TRBJ1-2	CASRPGGTTLGYTF	TGTGCCAGCAGACCCGGGGGGACAACGTTGGGCTACACCTTC
TRBD1	TRBV7-2	14	-	TRBJ1-2	CASSLQGVDYGYTF	TGTGCCAGCAGCTTACAGGGGGTGGACTATGGCTACACCTTC